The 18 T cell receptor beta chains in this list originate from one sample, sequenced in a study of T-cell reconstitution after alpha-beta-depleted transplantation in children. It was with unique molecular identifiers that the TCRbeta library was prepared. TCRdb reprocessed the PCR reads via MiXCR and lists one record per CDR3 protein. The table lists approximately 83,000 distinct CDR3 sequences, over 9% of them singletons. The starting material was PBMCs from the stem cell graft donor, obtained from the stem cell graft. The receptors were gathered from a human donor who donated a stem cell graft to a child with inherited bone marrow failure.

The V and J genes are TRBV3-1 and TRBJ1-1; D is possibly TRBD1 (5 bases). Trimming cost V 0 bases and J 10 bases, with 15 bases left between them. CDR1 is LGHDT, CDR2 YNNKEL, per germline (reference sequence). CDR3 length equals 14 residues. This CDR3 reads CASSQDYRIPGAFF. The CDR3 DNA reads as TGTGCCAGCAGCCAAGATTACAGGATCCCGGGAGCTTTCTTT. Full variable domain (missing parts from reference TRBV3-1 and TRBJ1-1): DTAVSQTPKYLVTQMGNDKSIKCEQNLGHDTMYWYKQDSKKFLKIMFSYNNKELIINETVPNRFSPKSPDKAHLNLHINSLELGDSAVYFCASSQDYRIPGAFFGQGTRLTVV.

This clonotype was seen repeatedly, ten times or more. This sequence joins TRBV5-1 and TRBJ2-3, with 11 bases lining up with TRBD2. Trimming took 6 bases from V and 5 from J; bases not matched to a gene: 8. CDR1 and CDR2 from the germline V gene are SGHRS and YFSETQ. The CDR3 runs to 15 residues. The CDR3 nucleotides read TGCGCCAGCATGTTAGCGGGGGGGTTCGGAGATACGCAGTATTTT. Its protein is CASMLAGGFGDTQYF.

In DNA form, the CDR3 reads TGTGCCCTCTCTTTGGACAGCGCCGATTATGGCTACACCTTC. The encoded protein is CALSLDSADYGYTF. The V gene is TRBV6-4, the J gene TRBJ1-2; the D gene is possibly TRBD1 (6 bases). CDR1 is MRHNA and CDR2 is SNTAGT in the germline V gene. V lost 11 bases to trimming and J lost 5 bases, with 21 bases between them. This CDR3 is built from 14 residues.

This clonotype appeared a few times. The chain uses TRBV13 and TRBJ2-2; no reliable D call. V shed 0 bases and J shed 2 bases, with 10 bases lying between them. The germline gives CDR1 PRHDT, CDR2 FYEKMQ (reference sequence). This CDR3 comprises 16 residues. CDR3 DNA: TGTGCCAGCAGCTTAGGACTGATTATTAACACCGGGGAGCTGTTTTTT. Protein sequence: CASSLGLIINTGELFF.

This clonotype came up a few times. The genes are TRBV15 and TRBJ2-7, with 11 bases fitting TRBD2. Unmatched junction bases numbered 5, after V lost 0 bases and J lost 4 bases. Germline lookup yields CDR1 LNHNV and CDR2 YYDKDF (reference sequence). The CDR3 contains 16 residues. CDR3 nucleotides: TGTGCCACCAGCAGAGACATAGCGGGAGGGGAATACGAGCAGTACTTC. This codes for CATSRDIAGGEYEQYF.

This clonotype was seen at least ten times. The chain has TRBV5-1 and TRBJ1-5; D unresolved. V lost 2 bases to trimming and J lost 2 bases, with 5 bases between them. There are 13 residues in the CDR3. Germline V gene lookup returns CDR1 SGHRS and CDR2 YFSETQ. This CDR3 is CASSFGGNQPQHF. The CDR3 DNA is TGCGCCAGCAGCTTTGGGGGCAATCAGCCCCAGCATTTT.

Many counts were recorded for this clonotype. In DNA form, the CDR3 reads TGTGCCAGCAGCCTAGGACTAGCGGGAGAAGAGACCCAGTACTTC. This codes for CASSLGLAGEETQYF. The J gene is TRBJ2-5, the V gene TRBV7-9; 13 nucleotides match TRBD2. The germline V gene has CDR1 SEHNR and CDR2 FQNEAQ (reference sequence). The CDR3 has 15 amino acids. With V trimmed by 5 bases and J by 3 bases, 3 bases remained unmatched.

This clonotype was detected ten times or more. Written as DNA, the CDR3 is TGTGCCAGCAGCCTCAGGGGGCAAGTCGGGGGCTACACCTTC. It yields the protein CASSLRGQVGGYTF. The chain combines TRBV12-3 or TRBV12-4 with TRBJ1-2, with 8 bases that match TRBD1. The CDR3 extends over 14 amino acids. V was pared by 6 bases and J by 8 bases, with 11 bases of the junction left unmatched.

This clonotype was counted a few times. CDR3 bases: TGTGCCAGCAGCCGACAAAGGGACAGAGACTATGGCTACACCTTC. This encodes CASSRQRDRDYGYTF. This chain uses TRBV11-2 with TRBJ1-2, with 7 bases identical to TRBD1. The CDR3 sequence is 15 residues long. The ends lost 5 bases at V and 3 bases at J; junction bases unmatched: 9. Germline CDR1 is SGHAT and CDR2 is FQNNGV.

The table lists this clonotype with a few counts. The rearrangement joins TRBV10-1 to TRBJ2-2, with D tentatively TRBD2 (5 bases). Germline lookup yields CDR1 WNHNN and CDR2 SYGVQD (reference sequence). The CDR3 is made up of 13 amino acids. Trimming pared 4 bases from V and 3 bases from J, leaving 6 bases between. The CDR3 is CASSVRDTGELFF. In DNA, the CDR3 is TGCGCCAGCAGTGTGAGGGACACCGGGGAGCTGTTTTTT.

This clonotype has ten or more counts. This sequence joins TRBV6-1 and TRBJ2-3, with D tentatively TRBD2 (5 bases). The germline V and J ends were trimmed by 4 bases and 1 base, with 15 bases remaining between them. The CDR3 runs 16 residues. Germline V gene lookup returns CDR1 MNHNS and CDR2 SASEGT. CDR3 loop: CASSVGLAPRTDTQYF. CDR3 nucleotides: TGTGCCAGCAGTGTCGGGCTAGCTCCTCGCACAGATACGCAGTATTTT.

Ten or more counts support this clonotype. CDR3 residues: CASSWGGQTNYGYTF. In DNA form, the CDR3 reads TGTGCCAGCAGTTGGGGGGGGCAGACGAACTATGGCTACACCTTC. This chain links TRBV28 with TRBJ1-2; possible D gene TRBD1, 6 bases. Between the trimmed V and J ends, which lost 4 bases and 2 bases, there was a span of 14 bases. CDR1 and CDR2 from the germline V gene are MDHEN and SYDVKM. This CDR3 has 15 amino acids.

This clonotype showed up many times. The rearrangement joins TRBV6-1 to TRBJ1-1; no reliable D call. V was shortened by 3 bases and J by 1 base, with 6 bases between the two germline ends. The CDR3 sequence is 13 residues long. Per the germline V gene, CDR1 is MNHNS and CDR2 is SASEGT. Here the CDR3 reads CASSDRQNTEAFF. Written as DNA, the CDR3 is TGTGCCAGCAGTGATCGTCAGAACACTGAAGCTTTCTTT.

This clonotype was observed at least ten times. Here the CDR3 DNA reads TGCGCCAGCAGCAACCCACAGGGGGCAACAGATACGCAGTATTTT. This encodes CASSNPQGATDTQYF. The chain joins TRBV5-1 to TRBJ2-3, with 9 nucleotides matching TRBD1. The germline CDR1 and CDR2 sequences are SGHRS and YFSETQ. Germline trimming cut 4 bases from V and 3 bases from J; bases unmatched to any gene: 6. The CDR3 is 15 amino acids.

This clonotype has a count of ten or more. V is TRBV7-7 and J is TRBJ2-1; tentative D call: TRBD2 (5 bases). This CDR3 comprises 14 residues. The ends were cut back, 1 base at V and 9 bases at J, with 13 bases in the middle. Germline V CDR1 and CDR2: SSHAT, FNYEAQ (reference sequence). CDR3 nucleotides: TGTGCCAGCAGCTTAGGCGGGCTAAGAAGTGAGCAGTTCTTC. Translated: CASSLGGLRSEQFF.

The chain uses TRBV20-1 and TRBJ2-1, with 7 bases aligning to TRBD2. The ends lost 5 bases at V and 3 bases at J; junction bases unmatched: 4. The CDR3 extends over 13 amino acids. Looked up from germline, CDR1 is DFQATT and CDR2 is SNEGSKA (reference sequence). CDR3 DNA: TGCAGTGCTCGGACTAGTAACTACAATGAGCAGTTCTTC. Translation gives CSARTSNYNEQFF.

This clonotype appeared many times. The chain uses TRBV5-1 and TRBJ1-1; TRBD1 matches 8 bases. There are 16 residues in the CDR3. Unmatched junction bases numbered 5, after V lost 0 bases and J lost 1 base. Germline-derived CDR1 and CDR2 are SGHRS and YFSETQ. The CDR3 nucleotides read TGCGCCAGCAGCTTGGCAGGGGGCCGACAGAACACTGAAGCTTTCTTT. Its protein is CASSLAGGRQNTEAFF.

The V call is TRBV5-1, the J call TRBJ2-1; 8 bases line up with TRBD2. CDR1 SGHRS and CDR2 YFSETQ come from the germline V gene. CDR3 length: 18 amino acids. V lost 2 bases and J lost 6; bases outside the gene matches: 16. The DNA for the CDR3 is TGCGCCAGCAGCTTTCGGATGCCGGGACTAGAATCCCCCAATGAGCAGTTCTTC. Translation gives CASSFRMPGLESPNEQFF.